Below, 17 T cell receptor beta chains from the same sample are listed, as sequenced in a study of cytomegalovirus exposure and HLA in healthy donors. The PCR contained 60 Vbeta and 13 Jbeta primers. Repertoires were generated with immunoSEQ multiplex PCR, while TCRdb's copy carries only in-frame clones and drops some. The sample carries under 90,000 clones, around three quarters recorded once. Sequenced input: PBMCs. Source of these receptors: a woman between 35 and 50 years old in good health and CMV-seronegative.

This clone appeared a few times. V usage is TRBV28 and J usage is TRBJ1-2; D is undetermined. This CDR3 is 11 amino acids long. Looked up from germline, CDR1 is MDHEN and CDR2 is SYDVKM. V was trimmed by 11 bases and J by 3 bases, leaving 10 bases between them. The CDR3 nucleotides are TGTGCCCACGGTCGGGACTATGGCTACACCTTC. Amino acid sequence: CAHGRDYGYTF.

CDR3 sequence (DNA): TGTGCCAGTAGTATTAGTTCGGGGAGCAATCAGCCCCAGCATTTT. This sequence encodes CASSISSGSNQPQHF. The chain carries TRBV19 and TRBJ1-5; D is unclear. V lost 3 bases to trimming and J lost 1 base, with 10 bases between them. Looked up from germline, CDR1 is LNHDA and CDR2 is SQIVND (reference sequence). This CDR3 comprises 15 residues.

This clone has a handful of counts. The chain recombines TRBV15 with TRBJ2-7; D gene uncertain. The CDR3 is 13 amino acids. Germline CDR1 LNHNV, CDR2 YYDKDF (reference sequence). The germline V and J ends were trimmed by 5 bases and 1 base, with 9 bases remaining between them. The CDR3 loop is CATSEASSYEQYF. The DNA for the CDR3 is TGTGCCACCAGCGAAGCTTCTTCCTACGAGCAGTACTTC.

V gene TRBV29-1 combines with J gene TRBJ1-1; D is perhaps TRBD1 (5 bases). V shed 4 bases and J shed 0 bases, with 15 bases lying between them. The CDR3 has 15 amino acids. The germline gives CDR1 SQVTM, CDR2 ANQGSEA. The CDR3 DNA sequence: TGCAGCGTTGGGGGCTTGAGGACACTGAACACTGAAGCTTTCTTT. Encoded protein: CSVGGLRTLNTEAFF. Together with reference TRBV29-1 and TRBJ1-1, the CDR3 gives the full variable domain: SAVISQKPSRDICQRGTSLTIQCQVDSQVTMMFWYRQQPGQSLTLIATANQGSEATYESGFVIDKFPISRPNLTFSTLTVSNMSPEDSSIYLCSVGGLRTLNTEAFFGQGTRLTVV.

The V and J genes are TRBV6-1 and TRBJ1-5, with unresolved D. The germline V and J ends were trimmed by 11 bases and 0 bases, with 8 bases remaining between them. The CDR3 length is 12 residues. Germline assignment: CDR1 MNHNS and CDR2 SASEGT. CDR3: CAAGNSNQPQHF. The CDR3 nucleotides are TGTGCCGCGGGGAATAGCAATCAGCCCCAGCATTTT.

The chain employs TRBV29-1 and TRBJ1-2, with no clear D. Germline values: CDR1 SQVTM, CDR2 ANQGSEA. The CDR3 sequence is 16 residues long. Between the trimmed V and J ends, which lost 1 base and 4 bases, there was a span of 19 bases. CDR3 DNA sequence: TGCAGCGTTGAAGCGATGGGTCAACTAGACCCCTATGGCTACACCTTC. It translates to CSVEAMGQLDPYGYTF.

This chain uses TRBV19 with TRBJ2-5, with D possibly being TRBD1 (5 bases). The CDR3 is 13 amino acids. Germline V gene sequence: CDR1 LNHDA, CDR2 SQIVND (reference sequence). The ends were cut back, 6 bases at V and 1 base at J, with 9 bases in the middle. The CDR3 region has the DNA TGTGCCAGTAGCGACAGAATCCAAGAGACCCAGTACTTC. It yields the protein CASSDRIQETQYF. Using reference TRBV19 and TRBJ2-5 for the parts outside the CDR3, the full variable domain is DGGITQSPKYLFRKEGQNVTLSCEQNLNHDAMYWYRQDPGQGLRLIYYSQIVNDFQKGDIAEGYSVSREKKESFPLTVTSAQKNPTAFYLCASSDRIQETQYFGPGTRLLVL.

This clone was found a few times. The V gene is TRBV5-1, the J gene TRBJ2-4; possible D gene TRBD2, 5 bases. The length of the CDR3 is 14 residues. Trimming cost V 4 bases and J 8 bases, with 16 bases left between them. The germline V gene has CDR1 SGHRS and CDR2 YFSETQ. This chain's CDR3 is CASSRGGDLDIQYF. The CDR3 coding sequence is TGCGCCAGCAGCCGGGGTGGGGATTTGGACATTCAGTACTTC.

The chain couples TRBV19 to TRBJ1-2, with D hard to call. CDR1 and CDR2 from the germline V gene are LNHDA and SQIVND (reference sequence). Trimming shortened V by 5 bases and J by 4 bases, and 11 bases separated the two germline ends. CDR3 length equals 13 residues. CDR3 region: CASSYSYGYGYTF. CDR3 DNA: TGTGCCAGTAGTTATAGTTACGGCTATGGCTACACCTTC.

V and J are TRBV6-6 and TRBJ2-7, with 8 nucleotides matching TRBD2. Germline lookup yields CDR1 MNHNY and CDR2 SVGAGI (reference sequence). The CDR3 loop spans 15 amino acids. The V segment lost 0 bases and the J segment 2 bases; nucleotides outside the gene matches: 3. CDR3 region: CASSYSSGGAYEQYF. The CDR3 nucleotides read TGTGCCAGCAGTTACTCTTCCGGGGGGGCCTACGAGCAGTACTTC.

The rearrangement links TRBV14 to TRBJ2-5, with 7 positions matching TRBD1. Germline V lookup: CDR1 SGHDN, CDR2 FVKESK. V was clipped by 0 bases and J by 1 base; unmatched bases: 17. The CDR3 loop spans 20 amino acids. The CDR3 protein is CASSQEAPIISGTAQETQYF. The CDR3 bases are TGTGCCAGCAGCCAAGAAGCTCCCATCATTTCCGGGACAGCCCAAGAGACCCAGTACTTC. Looking up the rest from reference TRBV14 and TRBJ2-5 gives the full variable domain: EAGVTQFPSHSVIEKGQTVTLRCDPISGHDNLYWYRRVMGKEIKFLLHFVKESKQDESGMPNNRFLAERTGGTYSTLKVQPAELEDSGVYFCASSQEAPIISGTAQETQYFGPGTRLLVL.

The rearrangement uses TRBV10-2 and TRBJ1-1, with D tentatively TRBD1 (6 bases). Trimming left V 3 bases short and J 1 base short, with 12 bases between. The germline V gene has CDR1 WSHSY and CDR2 SAAADI. CDR3 length: 15 amino acids. In DNA, the CDR3 is TGCGCCAGCAGTGATGGGGCCAGGGGGAACACTGAAGCTTTCTTT. This gives the protein CASSDGARGNTEAFF.

A note on this clone: The junction and the germline gene differ at one end; a read error may be behind it. The CDR3 here is CAGSPEVRGDNEQFF. In DNA form, the CDR3 reads TGTGCCGGCTCACCAGAGGTGCGGGGTGACAATGAGCAGTTCTTC. The chain carries TRBV18 and TRBJ2-1; the D gene is possibly TRBD2 (6 bases). Germline V CDR1 and CDR2: KGHSH, LQKENI. This CDR3 is built from 15 residues.

V and J are TRBV12-5 and TRBJ2-2; 8 bases are a match to TRBD1. J lost 3 bases, V lost 9 bases, and 9 bases had no gene match. This CDR3 is built from 15 residues. Germline values: CDR1 LGHNT, CDR2 FRNRAP. CDR3 sequence: CASLAGGWDTGELFF. CDR3 sequence (DNA): TGTGCTAGCCTTGCAGGGGGCTGGGACACCGGGGAGCTGTTTTTT. The whole variable domain, filled in from reference TRBV12-5 and TRBJ2-2, reads DARVTQTPRHKVTEMGQEVTMRCQPILGHNTVFWYRQTMMQGLELLAYFRNRAPLDDSGMPKDRFSAEMPDATLATLKIQPSEPRDSAVYFCASLAGGWDTGELFFGEGSRLTVL.

The gene calls are TRBV18 and TRBJ2-7, with 7 bases lining up with TRBD2. Trimming took 6 bases from V and 2 from J; bases not matched to a gene: 10. Germline V gene lookup returns CDR1 KGHSH and CDR2 LQKENI. The CDR3 runs to 15 residues. For the CDR3, the DNA is TGTGCCAGCTCCCCCCACAGCGGGGAAGCCTACGAGCAGTACTTC. Translated, it gives CASSPHSGEAYEQYF. The full variable domain, in which reference TRBV18 and TRBJ2-7 provide the parts outside the CDR3, is NAGVMQNPRHLVRRRGQEARLRCSPMKGHSHVYWYRQLPEEGLKFMVYLQKENIIDESGMPKERFSAEFPKEGPSILRIQQVVRGDSAAYFCASSPHSGEAYEQYFGPGTRLTVT.

The gene calls are TRBV28 and TRBJ1-6; 8 bases agree with TRBD1. Germline V CDR1 and CDR2: MDHEN, SYDVKM. CDR3 length: 18 residues. Trimming removed 7 bases from V and 0 bases from J; junction bases left unmatched: 11. Here the CDR3 DNA reads TGTGCCAGCAAGGGGCCCAGGGGGCAAGGCTCCTATAATTCACCCCTCCACTTT. Translation: CASKGPRGQGSYNSPLHF.

This clone was counted a few times. J is TRBJ1-5 and V is TRBV30, with D perhaps matching TRBD1 (5 bases). Trimming took 0 bases from V and 7 from J, leaving 10 bases between them. There are 13 residues in the CDR3. The germline CDR1 and CDR2 sequences are GTSNPN and SVGIG (reference sequence). The CDR3 nucleotides read TGTGCCTGGAGTGTGGGGGGGGGACAGCCCCAGCATTTT. Translated: CAWSVGGGQPQHF.